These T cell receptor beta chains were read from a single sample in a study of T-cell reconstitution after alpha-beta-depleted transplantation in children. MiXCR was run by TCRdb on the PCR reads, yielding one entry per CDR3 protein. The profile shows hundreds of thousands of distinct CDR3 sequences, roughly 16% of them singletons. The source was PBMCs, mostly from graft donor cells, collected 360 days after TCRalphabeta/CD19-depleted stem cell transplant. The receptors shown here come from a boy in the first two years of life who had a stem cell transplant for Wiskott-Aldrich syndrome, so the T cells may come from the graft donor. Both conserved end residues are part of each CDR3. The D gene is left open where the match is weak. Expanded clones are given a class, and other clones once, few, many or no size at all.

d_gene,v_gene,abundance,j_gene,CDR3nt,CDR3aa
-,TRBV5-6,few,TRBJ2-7,TGTGCCAGCAGCTTGGTCCGGGACTTCGAAAAGCAGTACTTC,CASSLVRDFEKQYF
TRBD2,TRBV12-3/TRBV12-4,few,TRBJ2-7,TGTGCCAGCACTCCCGGCGGGGGAGGAGGCTACGAGCAGTACTTC,CASTPGGGGGYEQYF
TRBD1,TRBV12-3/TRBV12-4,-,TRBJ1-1,TGTGCCACCATCGACAGGGTCTATGGGAAAGCTTTCTTT,CATIDRVYGKAFF
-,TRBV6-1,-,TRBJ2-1,TGTGCCAGCACCCCCCCCGGCGGGCTGAGCTCCTACAATGAGCAGTTCTTC,CASTPPGGLSSYNEQFF
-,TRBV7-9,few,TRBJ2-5,TGTGCCAGCAGCAAGATAGCCCAACGGAGCGAGACCCAGTACTTC,CASSKIAQRSETQYF
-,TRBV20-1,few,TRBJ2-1,TGCAGCGCAGGTCTACGGAGCTCCTACAATGAGCAGTTCTTC,CSAGLRSSYNEQFF
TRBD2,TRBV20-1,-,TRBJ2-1,TGCAGTGCCACGACTAGCGGGAGGTTTAATGAGCAGTTCTTC,CSATTSGRFNEQFF
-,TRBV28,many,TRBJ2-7,TGTGCCAGCAGTTTGACCGAAGCCGGGTCCTACGAGCAGTACTTC,CASSLTEAGSYEQYF
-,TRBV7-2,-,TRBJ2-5,TGTGCCAGCAGCCCCCTTTGGACAATTCAAGAGACCCAGTACTTC,CASSPLWTIQETQYF
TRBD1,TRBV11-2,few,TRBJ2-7,TGTGCCAGCAGCCACCTACGGGACAGGGGTGCCTACGAGCAGTACTTC,CASSHLRDRGAYEQYF
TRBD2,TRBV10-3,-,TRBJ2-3,TGTGCCATCAGTGAGCCGAGACTAGCGGGAGGGAGCACAGATACGCAGTATTTT,CAISEPRLAGGSTDTQYF
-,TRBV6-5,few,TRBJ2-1,TGTGCCAGCACAGACACAAACAATGAGCAGTTCTTC,CASTDTNNEQFF
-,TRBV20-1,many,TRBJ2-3,TGCAGTTCCCCGTTGCAGGGGTATGGCACAGATACGCAGTATTTT,CSSPLQGYGTDTQYF
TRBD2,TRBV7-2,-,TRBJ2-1,TGTGCCAGCAGCTTAGCCGGACTAGCCTGGGGGACTGAGCAGTTCTTC,CASSLAGLAWGTEQFF
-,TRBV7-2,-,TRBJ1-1,TGTGCCAGCAGCACTCGGACAGACACTGAAGCTTTCTTT,CASSTRTDTEAFF
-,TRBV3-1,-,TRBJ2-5,TGTGCCACCAGCCAAGAGGACAGAAGGGAAGAGACCCAGTACTTC,CATSQEDRREETQYF
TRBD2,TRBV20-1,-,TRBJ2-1,TGCAGTGCTAGAGGGGCGGGGGGGAGATACAATGAGCAGTTCTTC,CSARGAGGRYNEQFF
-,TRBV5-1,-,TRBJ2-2,TGCGCCAGCAGCTTATGGGGGTCGGCAGACACCGGGGAGCTGTTTTTT,CASSLWGSADTGELFF
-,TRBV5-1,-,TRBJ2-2,TGCGCCAGCAGGGGGGGCTCCGGGATTCCCACCGGGGAGCTGTTTTTT,CASRGGSGIPTGELFF
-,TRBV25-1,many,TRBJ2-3,TGTGCCAGCAGTGAGGGGAGTTGGAGTCGAGATACGCAGTATTTT,CASSEGSWSRDTQYF
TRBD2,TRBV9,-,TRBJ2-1,TGTGCCAGCAGCGTTGGCGGGAGTACTGAGCAGTTCTTC,CASSVGGSTEQFF
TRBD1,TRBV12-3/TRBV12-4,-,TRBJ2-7,TGTGCCAGCAGTTGGGGGACAGGGAGCTCCTACGAGCAGTACTTC,CASSWGTGSSYEQYF
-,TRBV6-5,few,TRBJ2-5,TGTGCCAGCAGTTACGGATTTGGTGAGGGCTGGGAGACCCAGTACTTC,CASSYGFGEGWETQYF
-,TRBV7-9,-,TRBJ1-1,TGTGCCAGCAACATGTGGGGGTACACTGAAGCTTTCTTT,CASNMWGYTEAFF
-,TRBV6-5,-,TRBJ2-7,TGTGCCAGCAGTTATAAGCGGACCTACGAGCAGTACTTC,CASSYKRTYEQYF
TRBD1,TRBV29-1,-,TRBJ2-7,TGCAGCGTCGGGGGTACAGGGGGAGGACCCTACGAGCAGTACTTC,CSVGGTGGGPYEQYF